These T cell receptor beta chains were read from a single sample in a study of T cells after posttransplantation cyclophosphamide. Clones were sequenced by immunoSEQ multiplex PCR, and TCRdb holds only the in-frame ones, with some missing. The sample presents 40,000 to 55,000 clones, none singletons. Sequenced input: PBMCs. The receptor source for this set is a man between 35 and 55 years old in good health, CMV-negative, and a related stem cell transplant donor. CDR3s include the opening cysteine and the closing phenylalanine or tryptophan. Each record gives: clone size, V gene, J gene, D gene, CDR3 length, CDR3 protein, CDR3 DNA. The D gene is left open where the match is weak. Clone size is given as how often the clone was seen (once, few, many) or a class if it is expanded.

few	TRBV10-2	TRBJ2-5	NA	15	CASTPRARAGETQYF	TGCGCCAGCACCCCCCGGGCCAGGGCAGGCGAGACCCAGTACTTC
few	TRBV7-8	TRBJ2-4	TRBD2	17	CASSLEASGVGGDIQYF	TGTGCCAGCAGCTTAGAGGCTAGCGGGGTGGGTGGCGACATTCAGTACTTC
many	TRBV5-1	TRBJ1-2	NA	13	CASSIGQRDGYTF	TGCGCCAGCAGCATCGGACAGCGCGATGGCTACACCTTC
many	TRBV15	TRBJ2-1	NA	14	CATSRGREGNEQFF	TGTGCCACCAGCAGAGGACGTGAGGGAAATGAGCAGTTCTTC
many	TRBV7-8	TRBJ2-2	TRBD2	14	CASSSGTSPGELFF	TGTGCCAGCAGCTCGGGGACTAGCCCCGGGGAGCTGTTTTTT
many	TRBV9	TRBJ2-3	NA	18	CASSVGVSELPPTDTQYF	TGTGCCAGCAGCGTAGGAGTAAGCGAACTCCCCCCGACCGATACGCAGTATTTT
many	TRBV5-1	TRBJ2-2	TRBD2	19	CASSLIRTSGEWDTGELFF	TGCGCCAGCAGCTTGATAAGGACTAGCGGGGAGTGGGACACCGGGGAGCTGTTTTTT
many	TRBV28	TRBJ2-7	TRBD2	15	CASSPLAGPPYEQYF	TGTGCCAGCAGTCCATTAGCGGGACCCCCCTACGAGCAGTACTTC
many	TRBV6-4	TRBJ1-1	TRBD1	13	CASRTGCPTEAFF	TGTGCCAGCAGGACAGGGTGCCCCACTGAAGCTTTCTTT
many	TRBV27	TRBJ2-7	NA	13	CASSFTGAYEQYF	TGTGCCAGCAGCTTTACCGGAGCCTACGAGCAGTACTTC
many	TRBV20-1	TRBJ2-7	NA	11	CSAHRSYEQYF	TGCAGTGCTCATCGGTCCTACGAGCAGTACTTC
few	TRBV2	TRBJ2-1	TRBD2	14	CASSETWGGTEQFF	TGTGCCAGCAGTGAAACGTGGGGGGGGACTGAGCAGTTCTTC
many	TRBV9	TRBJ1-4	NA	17	CASSGGRQGRANEKLFF	TGTGCCAGCAGCGGAGGGAGGCAGGGGAGGGCTAATGAAAAACTGTTTTTT
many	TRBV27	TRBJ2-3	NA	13	CASSLTGTDTQYF	TGTGCCAGCAGTTTAACAGGCACAGATACGCAGTATTTT
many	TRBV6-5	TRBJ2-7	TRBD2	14	CASSYSRGSGEQYF	TGTGCCAGCAGTTACTCGCGGGGGTCAGGCGAGCAGTACTTC
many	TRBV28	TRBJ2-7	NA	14	CASTPVGSRYEQYF	TGTGCCAGCACCCCAGTAGGTAGCAGATACGAGCAGTACTTC